The 8 T cell receptor beta chains below come from one sample, sequenced in a study of blood T cell repertoires in COVID-19. The repertoire was sequenced with immunoSEQ multiplex PCR; TCRdb's copy has only in-frame clones and lacks some. The sample lists about 61,000 clones; around 85% were seen once. Material: peripheral blood. These receptors were collected from a human donor in a cohort sampled during active COVID-19.

This chain uses TRBV4-1 with TRBJ2-5; D is ambiguous. Between the trimmed V and J ends, which lost 4 bases and 4 bases, there was a span of 10 bases. CDR1 is MGHRA and CDR2 is YSYEKL in the germline V gene. This CDR3 has 13 amino acids. The CDR3 nucleotides read TGCGCCAGCAGCCCCAGATTTATAGAGACCCAGTACTTC. Translating gives CASSPRFIETQYF.

This sequence joins TRBV6-5 and TRBJ1-1; 9 bases align to TRBD1. Trimming took 4 bases from V and 11 from J; bases not matched to a gene: 8. Germline V gives CDR1 MNHEY, CDR2 SVGAGI. The CDR3 is made up of 13 amino acids. In nucleotides, the CDR3 is TGTGCCAGCAGTTGGGACAGGGCCGAAGGTGCTTTCTTT. Translated, it gives CASSWDRAEGAFF.

The chain uses TRBV7-8 and TRBJ1-5, with D tentatively TRBD1 (5 bases). CDR3 length: 14 amino acids. Germline lookup yields CDR1 SGHVS and CDR2 FQNEAQ. V lost 5 bases, J lost 7 bases, and 15 bases lay in between. CDR3 nucleotide sequence: TGTGCCAGCAGCCCCGGCTTAGGGGCGCAGCCCCAGCATTTT. Translation gives CASSPGLGAQPQHF.

This chain connects TRBV12-3 or TRBV12-4 to TRBJ1-2, with 7 positions matching TRBD1. The CDR3 length is 13 residues. V lost 5 bases to trimming and J lost 8 bases; unmatched junction nucleotides: 8. The CDR3 region is CASSTTGIYGYTF. CDR3 nucleotide sequence: TGTGCCAGCAGTACGACAGGGATTTACGGCTACACCTTC.

The chain carries TRBV18 and TRBJ2-1; D might be TRBD1 (7 bases). The CDR3 is 13 residues long. V lost 6 bases to trimming and J lost 9 bases, with 15 bases between them. Germline V lookup: CDR1 KGHSH, CDR2 LQKENI. The CDR3 spells CASSYRGAGEQFF. CDR3 sequence (DNA): TGTGCCAGCTCGTACAGGGGAGCGGGTGAGCAGTTCTTC.

V and J are TRBV13 and TRBJ2-1; TRBD2 matches 13 bases. Germline V gene data show CDR1 as PRHDT and CDR2 as FYEKMQ (reference sequence). The CDR3 spans 17 residues. With 5 bases clipped from V and 9 bases from J, the junction kept 13 bases outside the gene matches. For the CDR3, the DNA is TGTGCCAGCAGCCCACTAGGGGGACTAGCGGGATTTAGTGAGCAGTTCTTC. Its protein is CASSPLGGLAGFSEQFF.

This clone was seen a few times. The gene calls are TRBV5-1 and TRBJ1-1; TRBD1 agrees at 7 bases. Germline V gene sequence: CDR1 SGHRS, CDR2 YFSETQ. Trimming at V came to 3 bases and at J to 9 bases, leaving 11 bases not matched to a gene. The CDR3 contains 14 residues. This CDR3 reads CASSSGGPGQKAFF. DNA of the CDR3: TGCGCCAGCAGCTCCGGTGGCCCGGGACAGAAAGCTTTCTTT.

V gene TRBV27 combines with J gene TRBJ2-7; 9 bases align to TRBD1. The CDR3 is 15 amino acids. The junction had 5 bases not matched to a gene; V was cut back by 4 bases and J by 1 base. Germline V lookup: CDR1 MNHEY, CDR2 SMNVEV (reference sequence). The CDR3 spells CASSSPGTGSYEQYF. In DNA, the CDR3 is TGTGCCAGCAGTTCCCCCGGGACAGGGTCCTACGAGCAGTACTTC.